The text below deals with one TCR beta chain. Its antigen is unknown. No much larger clonotype is one base removed from it; base qualities were not supplied. The record originates from a study of cytomegalovirus exposure and HLA in healthy donors (dated by TCRdb to the late 2010s). The study in broad terms: An earlier analysis of roughly 630 of the donors reported about 250 Gb of sequence data and 120 million or so unique TCR beta sequences from roughly 180 million T cells. An early release that covered more than 550 HLA-typed donors contained around 330 gigabases of sequencing data and tens of millions of unique TCR sequences. Among the roughly 390 genotyped donors, around 81% belonged to the genetic ancestry cluster associated with self-reported Caucasian donors. The study was designed to test whether signatures of past pathogen exposure could be identified by cataloging public T cell receptors. Using immunosequencing, the study profiled T cell repertoires from 500 to 800 subjects and related those repertoires to cytomegalovirus serostatus. Besides the first cohort of around 700 subjects, a separate validation cohort made up of 120 different subjects was used. To predict cytomegalovirus infection status, the study brought together high-throughput TCR immunosequencing, statistical association of individual TCRs with disease status, and machine learning. A later analysis re-examined previously published TCR beta repertoires from just over 650 donors and added high-resolution HLA genotyping to investigate patterns of TCR occurrence. The later analysis used no new phenotypic data to find candidate immune exposures, relying instead on TCR beta sequences and their occurrence across donors. An earlier analysis of approximately 640 of the donors applied high-throughput TCR beta sequencing to assess whether each TCR beta V gene segment acted as functional or pseudogenic. Donor age, sex, ethnicity and CMV serostatus were compiled alongside the repertoire data. Genome-wide SNP genotypes for about 60% of the 666 donors were used in a later genetic analysis, which treated that subset as a discovery cohort. All discovery cohort repertoires had been generated on a single sequencing platform. HLA typing covered class I and class II loci at four-digit resolution. The number of donors typed differed by locus, with roughly 629-640 for A, B, C, DRB1 and DQB1, about 500 for DQA1, 600 to 610 for DPA1, and some 440 for DPB1. A handful of DR-DQ haplotypes were handled as single units for association and clustering because linkage in the cohort was strong. Across 300 to 400 genotyped donors of the cohort, an average of roughly 200,000 unique TCR beta nucleotide sequences per donor were sequenced, and about a sixth of those sequences were non-productive.

In total, 666 healthy bone marrow donors made up the cohort. Cohort members were all nominally healthy when sampled, although unrecorded immune exposures were likely present. The donor tested CMV seropositive, placing the donor among the 250 to 350 seropositive members of the cohort. Every donor gave a peripheral blood sample, and the peripheral blood mononuclear cells from that sample were used for TCR beta sequencing. Genomic DNA was extracted from the blood cell samples with the Qiagen DNeasy Blood Extraction Kit. The paper as a whole reports these results and caveats: Three of the identified cytomegalovirus-associated TCR beta chains were confirmed in vitro to be specific for cytomegalovirus antigens. In a later genetic analysis, a missense DCLRE1C variant was associated with V-gene and J-gene trimming of TCR beta chains, and the association was replicated in an independent cohort. Because HLA typing was missing for some donors at each locus, association tests included only the typed subset. A later analysis found that HLA-associated TCR beta chains were more clonally expanded and had lower generation probabilities than equally common non-associated chains. While some public TCRs were present in many individuals, most TCR sequences turned up only very rarely across donors. Immune exposure information for the cohort was limited to CMV serostatus. Only TCR beta chains were sequenced in this cohort, and the absence of alpha or paired-chain data limited detectable features. According to a later analysis, parvovirus B19, influenza, CMV and Epstein-Barr virus appeared linked to several top co-occurrence clusters. In an earlier analysis of some 500 of the donors, most TCR beta V segments appeared in productive rearrangements about 90% or about 30% of the time, broadly matching IMGT annotations. The classifier was reported to diagnose cytomegalovirus status with high specificity and sensitivity in both the original and validation cohorts. A further reported finding was that TCR beta sequences accurately predicted the HLA-A and HLA-B alleles for most subjects in the first cohort. In the study, roughly 160 TCR beta chains were listed as associated with cytomegalovirus. Roughly uniform sequencing depth across donors was assumed in presence/absence analyses, although this assumption may not hold. When HLA alleles, especially DR and DQ, strongly co-occurred, attributing TCR associations to individual alleles was difficult. The sequencing pipeline was judged likely to have produced a cluster of highly shared sequence variants as a technical artifact. According to a later analysis, most CMV-associated TCR beta chains appeared to be HLA-restricted, and the HLA associations seemed to be driven largely by CMV exposure. A later genetic analysis reported fewer N-insertions in productive TCRs among donors in an Asian-associated ancestry cluster than the roughly 720-donor mean. In a later analysis, about 17,000 TCR beta sequences were associated with specific HLA alleles at a false discovery rate of 0.05. According to the authors, the approach could potentially be generalized to other disease states and immunological phenotypes. According to a later analysis, TCR association rates differed among HLA loci, with DRB1 alleles showing the most associated TCRs and HLA-C alleles showing the fewest. Linkage disequilibrium might explain the correlated functional status among segregating V segments, but an unknown experimental factor could not be excluded. Because counts were too low, 15 to 20 rarely observed V segments, including chromosome 9 orphons, were excluded from the earlier analysis of 587 of the donors.

Preparation of the library involved the immunoSEQ multiplex PCR assay. For the multiplex PCR, a mixture combining 60 forward primers for TCR Vbeta segments and 13 reverse primers for TCR Jbeta segments was used. Amplification of the CDR3 region of rearranged TCR beta genes was performed with a multiplex PCR assay on genomic DNA. On the Illumina HiSeq System, the amplified TCR beta libraries were sequenced as 87-base-pair reads. The paper's data handling went like this. A later analysis counted some 74 million unique TCR beta chains across the 690 or so repertoires, and 10 million to 12 million of these chains were shared by at least two donors. Raw reads were error-corrected and collapsed into unique sequences by a nearest-neighbor algorithm in which closely related sequences were merged to remove PCR and sequencing errors. V, D and J gene segments were assigned by aligning CDR3 sequences to IMGT reference sequences. For a sequence to be retained, a match of at least six nucleotides to both a V gene segment and a J gene segment was required. A rearrangement was called productive if the CDR3 had no stop codons and remained in frame with V and J, and every other rearrangement was called non-productive. CDR3 was defined according to IMGT convention as the region running from the second conserved V-encoded cysteine to the conserved J-encoded phenylalanine. In an earlier analysis of around 600 of the donors, sequences lacking an unambiguous match to a single V gene segment were excluded. In an earlier analysis of some 590 of the donors, a V segment was called functional when productive rearrangements were above 56.7%, and segregating when the standard deviation between donors exceeded 5%. A statistical classification framework was developed to diagnose cytomegalovirus status using the catalog of TCR beta chain sequences. In a later analysis, V and J genes were assigned by comparing TCR nucleotide sequences against IMGT/GENE-DB human TR gene sequences. The TCRdist pipeline was used in a later analysis to assign CDR3 sequences and most-parsimonious VDJ recombination scenarios. A later analysis defined each TCR beta chain by its CDR3 amino acid sequence plus V-gene family, and excluded reads lacking a unique V-gene family. To address suspected cross-contamination and a sequencing artifact, a later analysis removed approximately 600 highly shared, low-generation-probability nucleotide sequences. For each public chain, a later analysis derived a clonal expansion index from normalized ranks of inferred template counts within each repertoire. Generation probabilities in a later analysis came from a VDJ recombination model fitted to out-of-frame rearrangements, and those results were checked against IGoR. In a later analysis, TCR-TCR, TCR-HLA and TCR-CMV co-occurrence was scored with hypergeometric tests, and a repertoire-size bias correction was applied to TCR pairs. A later analysis estimated false discovery rates by permuting HLA or CMV assignments 20 times. In a later analysis, co-occurring TCRs were grouped with DBSCAN, and TCRdist sequence similarity was added when clustering was performed within HLA-allele-positive subsets. For co-occurrence clustering, repertoires with fewer than 30,000 or more than 120,000 public chains were excluded, along with a handful of repertoires with anomalous nucleotide sharing. TCRdb limited this immuneACCESS table to in-frame rearrangements with V and J called. A share of clones is missing; checked studies link under half to unresolved V genes, and the rest is unexplained. Clone size and the V and J calls come from that table; the DNA yielded D and trimming. The sample profile shows roughly 88,000 clones; roughly 72% of them were found once. Of the sample, roughly 4.8% falls within the top ten clones.

Sequencing input: PBMCs. The sequence was obtained from a man aged 25-45 years in good health and CMV-seropositive.

The DNA sequence is given as TGTGCCAGCAGCTTAGCAGGGAATACGCAGTATTTT. Its translation is CASSLAGNTQYF. In this chain, TRBV11-2 is recombined with TRBJ2-3; TRBD1 is possibly the D segment (5 matching bases). Trimming takes 1 base from V and 7 bases from J, and the germline ends sit 6 bases apart. Its CDR3 holds 12 amino acids, cysteine through phenylalanine. Just CDR3 DNA is preserved here, 36 bases in frame from base 1. CDR1 and CDR2, per the germline V gene, are SGHAT and FQNNGV. The full variable domain, completed from the reference TRBV11-2 and TRBJ2-3 proteins outside the CDR3, reads EAGVAQSPRYKIIEKRQSVAFWCNPISGHATLYWYQQILGQGPKLLIQFQNNGVVDDSQLPKDRFSAERLKGVDSTLKIQPAKLEDSAVYLCASSLAGNTQYFGPGTRLTVL.